Each of the 7 T cell receptor beta chains below was sequenced from the same sample in a study of shared clonotypes between healthy human individuals. Naive CD8 cells comprised CD45RO-negative, CCR7-positively selected cells, excluding terminally differentiated effector memory CD45RA+ cells. Data came from immunoSEQ multiplex PCR; TCRdb stores just in-frame clones and leaves some out. The sample has roughly 890,000 clones; over 90% are singletons. What was sequenced was naive CD8+ T cells sorted from blood. The receptors stem from a young man in good health.

The rearrangement uses TRBV29-1 and TRBJ2-2, with 11 bases that match TRBD1. The V gene's germline CDR1 is SQVTM and CDR2 ANQGSEA. Germline trimming cut 6 bases from V and 2 bases from J; bases unmatched to any gene: 5. The CDR3 extends over 15 amino acids. The CDR3 is CSVTDRGRNTGELFF. CDR3 DNA sequence: TGCAGCGTGACGGACAGGGGGCGTAACACCGGGGAGCTGTTTTTT.

The chain uses TRBV29-1 and TRBJ2-7; D could derive from TRBD1 or TRBD2 (7 bases each). The CDR3 totals 15 residues. Trimming removed 5 bases at V and 3 bases at J, with 20 bases between. Germline values: CDR1 SQVTM, CDR2 ANQGSEA. CDR3 sequence (DNA): TGCAGCGTTATCTGGGGGGGACAGTCTATCTACGAGCAGTACTTC. It is translated as CSVIWGGQSIYEQYF.

V usage is TRBV9 and J usage is TRBJ2-7; the D is unclear. Trimming took 0 bases from V and 7 from J, leaving 17 bases between them. Germline CDR1 reads SGDLS; CDR2 reads YYNGEE. The CDR3 has 15 amino acids. CDR3 residues: CASSVGGRLEGEQYF. CDR3 in DNA: TGTGCCAGCAGCGTAGGAGGCCGGCTAGAAGGGGAGCAGTACTTC.

V usage is TRBV25-1 and J usage is TRBJ1-4, with 7 bases fitting TRBD1. The CDR3 loop spans 15 amino acids. CDR1 and CDR2 (germline): MGHDK, SYGVNS. Unmatched junction bases numbered 4, after V lost 2 bases and J lost 4 bases. The DNA for the CDR3 is TGTGCCAGCAGTGAAGGGCAGGGGGGTAATGAAAAACTGTTTTTT. This sequence encodes CASSEGQGGNEKLFF. Full variable domain (remainder filled in from reference TRBV25-1 and TRBJ1-4): EADIYQTPRYLVIGTGKKITLECSQTMGHDKMYWYQQDPGMELHLIHYSYGVNSTEKGDLSSESTVSRIRTEHFPLTLESARPSHTSQYLCASSEGQGGNEKLFFGSGTQLSVL.

V is TRBV2 and J is TRBJ2-5; D gene unclear. The CDR3 consists of 11 residues. Trimming took 7 bases from V and 2 from J, leaving 5 bases between them. CDR1 and CDR2 (germline): SNHLY, FYNNEI. CDR3 residues: CASTRQETQYF. In DNA, the CDR3 is TGTGCCAGCACCAGACAAGAGACCCAGTACTTC.

The gene calls are TRBV2 and TRBJ2-7; D is undetermined. Germline V gives CDR1 SNHLY, CDR2 FYNNEI. The CDR3 contains 15 residues. Trimming pared 1 base from V and 1 base from J, leaving 11 bases between. The CDR3 bases are TGTGCCAGCAGTGAAGACCAGAGACTGTCCTACGAGCAGTACTTC. Translation: CASSEDQRLSYEQYF.

This clone occurred once. The chain links TRBV14 to TRBJ2-1; the D call may be TRBD1 or TRBD2 (5 bases each). V lost 3 bases, J lost 9 bases, and 21 bases lay in between. CDR3 length equals 16 residues. In germline, CDR1 is SGHDN, CDR2 FVKESK. Here the CDR3 DNA reads TGTGCCAGCAGCCAGGATTCTAGGGGAGTGTTAGGTGAGCAGTTCTTC. This translates into CASSQDSRGVLGEQFF.